The present T cell receptor (beta chain) was sequenced within a study of blood T cell repertoires in COVID-19. Background on the study: Sample material is recorded as cDNA or gDNA derived from T cells, B-cell-depleted T cells, or PBMCs.

Enrolment of Seattle patients took place during active infection, and they were followed longitudinally. As processed by the authors: Reference gene primer amplification yielded estimated nucleated cell counts. Assay used: immunoSEQ multiplex PCR; TCRdb lists only in-frame clones, some missing. The D gene and trimming were derived from the DNA, and the V and J assignments and clone size from that table. The data hold some 320,000 clones, with nearly 90% observed a single time. This sequence was found in a woman aged 25 to 39 with COVID-19, enrolled during active disease. Material: peripheral blood.

The CDR3 coding sequence is TGTGCCAGTAGTACCCCCCGGAGGGGACAGGGGTCCTATGGCTACACCTTC. Its translation is CASSTPRRGQGSYGYTF. The rearrangement links TRBV19 to TRBJ1-2, with TRBD1 matching 10 bases. The ends lost 4 bases at V and 4 bases at J; junction bases unmatched: 12. Germline CDR1 LNHDA, CDR2 SQIVND (reference sequence). The CDR3 sequence is 17 residues long.